These 5 T cell receptor beta chains were all obtained from the same sample, sequenced in a study of cytomegalovirus exposure and HLA in healthy donors. The PCR made use of 60 Vbeta and 13 Jbeta primers. Libraries were prepared by immunoSEQ multiplex PCR; TCRdb keeps only in-frame clonotypes and omits some of them. The sample has about 200,000 clones; roughly 83% are singletons. Input material: PBMCs. Receptor source: a male donor in good health and CMV-seropositive.

This chain joins TRBV28 and TRBJ1-4; a weak D match, TRBD1 (5 bases). The germline V gene has CDR1 MDHEN and CDR2 SYDVKM. This CDR3 spans 16 amino acids. The V end lost 1 base, the J end lost 0 bases, and 9 bases lay between the germline ends. Here the CDR3 DNA reads TGTGCCAGCAGTTTATATGGGGGGGCAACTAATGAAAAACTGTTTTTT. Its protein is CASSLYGGATNEKLFF.

The CDR3 loop is CASSPATSTDTQYF. The CDR3 region has the DNA TGTGCCAGCTCACCAGCAACATCCACAGATACGCAGTATTTT. The chain joins TRBV18 to TRBJ2-3; D uncertain. This CDR3 has 14 residues. Per the germline V gene, CDR1 is KGHSH and CDR2 is LQKENI. V dropped 2 bases and J dropped 2 bases, with 8 bases sitting between them.

The chain combines TRBV19 with TRBJ1-4; TRBD1 matches 7 bases. In germline, CDR1 is LNHDA, CDR2 SQIVND (reference sequence). V lost 2 bases and J lost 8; bases outside the gene matches: 8. This CDR3 has 15 amino acids. Written as DNA, the CDR3 is TGTGCCAGTAGTATACAGGGACAGATCCAGGAAAAACTGTTTTTT. Amino acids: CASSIQGQIQEKLFF. The full variable domain, its missing parts supplied by reference TRBV19 and TRBJ1-4, is DGGITQSPKYLFRKEGQNVTLSCEQNLNHDAMYWYRQDPGQGLRLIYYSQIVNDFQKGDIAEGYSVSREKKESFPLTVTSAQKNPTAFYLCASSIQGQIQEKLFFGSGTQLSVL.

V is TRBV29-1 and J is TRBJ2-7; D gene unclear. This CDR3 spans 12 amino acids. V was pared by 0 bases and J by 10 bases, with 13 bases between. Germline V CDR1 and CDR2: SQVTM, ANQGSEA. This CDR3 is CSVEDTTCNQYF. As DNA, the CDR3 is TGCAGCGTTGAAGATACCACATGTAATCAGTACTTC.

This clone occurred a few times. The chain is built from TRBV11-2 and TRBJ2-7, with D unclear. Trimming pared 2 bases from V and 2 bases from J, leaving 4 bases between. Germline CDR1 reads SGHAT; CDR2 reads FQNNGV. This CDR3 is built from 12 residues. In DNA, the CDR3 is TGTGCCAGCAGCTTACAAACCTACGAGCAGTACTTC. Amino acid sequence: CASSLQTYEQYF.